This TCR beta chain was captured by sequencing in a study of blood T cell repertoires in COVID-19. As for the study in general: Samples came from the United States, Italy and Spain, spanning acute and convalescent COVID-19.

This clone was seen once. Methods used by the authors: Amplifying reference gene primers gave estimates of nucleated cell counts. Clones were sequenced by immunoSEQ multiplex PCR, and TCRdb holds only the in-frame ones, with some missing. The DNA gave D and trimming, while V, J and clone size come from that table. The data contain about 200,000 clones, 80% to 90% of them seen just once; the ten biggest clones take up around 5%. Germline CDR1 and CDR2: SGHTA and FQGNSA. Trimming removed 0 bases from V and 5 bases from J; junction bases left unmatched: 4. The CDR3 runs 15 residues. Sequencing used peripheral blood. The source of this sequence is a woman aged 80 or over with acute or convalescent COVID-19. The chain joins TRBV7-2 to TRBJ2-5, with TRBD2 matching 9 bases. Written as DNA, the CDR3 is TGTGCCAGCAGCTTAGCTAGCGGGAGTTTCGAGACCCAGTACTTC. This translates into CASSLASGSFETQYF.